This T cell receptor beta chain appears in the sequencing data of a study of blood T cell repertoires in COVID-19. Study information: Specimens from acute and convalescent COVID-19 originated in the United States, Italy and Spain.

Recruits, aged roughly 18 to 95 years, lived in 24 US areas. Shortly before study entry, within 2 weeks, exposed participants had met a COVID-19 case. Here immunoSEQ multiplex PCR was the method, and the copy in TCRdb shows in-frame clones only, minus some. This repertoire shows around 190,000 clones, 84% found once; its top ten account for under 4%. CDR1 SGHAT and CDR2 FQNNGV come from the germline V gene. V shed 5 bases, J shed 4 bases, and the junction held 3 bases outside the gene matches. The CDR3 extends over 14 amino acids. This clone was seen more than once but under ten times. The source of this sequence is a woman aged 25 to 39 who had been exposed to COVID-19. Sequencing was performed on PBMCs or T cells enriched from blood (not recorded which). This sequence joins TRBV11-2 and TRBJ2-2; 8 nucleotides match TRBD1. CDR3 residues: CASSPDRATGELFF. The CDR3 nucleotides are TGTGCCAGCAGCCCGGACAGGGCCACCGGGGAGCTGTTTTTT.